This TCR beta chain was recovered during a study of shared clonotypes between healthy human individuals (dated by TCRdb to 2020 to 2021). Study-level background: The cohort included three men and a couple of women between 18 and 49 years of age. For each donor, three plates each were used for CD4 naive and CD4 memory, two plates were used for CD8 naive, and one plate was used for CD8 memory. To estimate repertoire size and how much clonotypes are shared between individuals, the study performed deep sequencing of blood TCR repertoires from five healthy adults. To increase sequencing depth and limit assay-specific biases, different laboratories used diverse techniques to prepare libraries and sequence TCR repertoires. Per donor, leukapheresis produced somewhere between about 0.9 and 9.5 billion PBMCs. The study at large found these results: Higher generation probabilities were observed for clonotypes shared by all four sorted-subset donors than for non-shared clonotypes. Naive subsets generally had larger estimated clonotype richness than memory subsets did. Across four donors, about 5% of naive CD4, 3% to 3.5% of naive CD8, 2% to 2.5% of memory CD4, and about 0.4% of memory CD8 clonotypes were shared. Even with the large sequencing depth, rarefaction of the sorted-subset datasets indicated that sequencing was incomplete. The small number of donors limited the genetic and exposure-history diversity represented. Sampling was restricted to blood, and TCR repertoires in tissues likely differ from the TCR repertoires found in blood. Based on pairwise subsampling, the degree of clonotype sharing among donors was expected to be affected by sequencing depth.

A note on this clone: Its antigen remains unidentified. Base qualities are missing; no much larger clone stands one base away.

V loses 5 bases at its end and J loses 4 bases; junction bases beyond the gene matches: 2. Measured from the cysteine to the phenylalanine, the CDR3 is 14 residues long. Of all the DNA, just the CDR3 is kept, 42 bases in frame from base 1. The germline V gene (reference sequence) provides CDR1 SGHNT and CDR2 YYREEE. For the CD8 naive samples, CD45RO-negative cells were positively selected for CCR7, yielding a CD45RA+CCR7+ population from which TemRA cells were excluded. The donors were healthy, HIV-negative adults who had no recently reported acute infections or vaccinations. Only Caucasian adults living in Nashville, Tennessee, USA were represented among the donors. Blood was collected by leukapheresis, and PBMCs were isolated by Ficoll-Histopaque density gradient centrifugation and then cryopreserved in liquid nitrogen vapor phase. Analytical flow cytometry was used to check the purity and quantity of each magnetically sorted T cell population. Genomic DNA was isolated from every sorted fraction and measured by UV absorbance on a Nanodrop 2000c.

TCR CDR3 regions were amplified from genomic DNA by multiplex PCR using the deep immunoSEQ assay. Genomic DNA extracted from each cell subset was distributed evenly over all wells of several immunoSEQ 96-well plates, and each plate served as one replicate. For sorted subsets, 150 to 250 ng of genomic DNA, equivalent to 30,000 or so T cell genomes, went into each replicate PCR. Purified libraries were measured with a Qubit 3.0 fluorometer, size-checked on a Bioanalyzer 2100, and measured again with the KAPA Library Quantification kit. Each immunoSEQ 96-well plate was sequenced on its own single-read 150-cycle Illumina NextSeq 550 flow cell. Per the source publication's procedure: The immunoSEQ output contained only junctional sequences without quality scores, so filtering could not match that applied to full-length reads. Sequences were annotated with PyIR, a Python wrapper for IgBLAST v1.9, and V/J genes and CDR3 were assigned using IMGT germline references. Reads were filtered out if the reads had weak V/J assignments (E-value above 1e-6), no CDR3, stop codons, out-of-frame junctions, or ambiguous translated residues. V3J clonotypes were defined as sequences sharing an identical inferred V gene, J gene, and CDR3 amino acid sequence. Percentage overlap between repertoires was calculated by dividing the number of shared unique clonotypes by the size of the smaller repertoire. Richness of each repertoire was evaluated using RTK rarefaction, the Chao1 estimator, and Recon v2.1 estimates of unobserved clonotypes. For all TCRbeta clonotypes obtained by the gDNA method from four donors, generation probabilities were computed with OLGA. In TCRdb, the immuneACCESS table is reduced to in-frame sequences with V and J assigned. These tables do not hold every clone; where another copy was compared, an unresolved V gene accounts for under half, and the others remain unexplained. That table gives V, J and clone size, and the DNA gave D and trimming. The sample table contains about 2 million clones; only one count was recorded for approximately 95% of them. The ten largest clones capture around 1.2% of the sample.

The origin of this receptor is a man between 18 and 35 years old in good health. This chain is built from TRBV5-4 and TRBJ2-1, and TRBD2 matches 11 of the central bases. Sequenced material: naive CD8+ T cells sorted from blood. The cell subset or site label, read with the paper, signifies: CD45RA+CCR7+. The CDR3 protein is CASSRLAGYNEQFF. The nucleotide sequence is given as TGTGCCAGCAGTAGACTAGCGGGGTACAATGAGCAGTTCTTC.